The 9 T cell receptor beta chains presented below share a single source sample, sequenced in a study of CD8+ T cells in alopecia areata. Isolated RNA was reverse transcribed into cDNA used as the sequencing template. Using immunoSEQ multiplex PCR, the repertoire was profiled, and TCRdb retains in-frame clones only, with some absent. Altogether roughly 180,000 clones are present, approximately 49% being singletons, with the ten largest covering about a tenth. Treatment given: oral pan-JAK inhibitor, 5-10 mg twice daily. The sample consisted of CD8+ T cells sorted from blood, taken at week 52, from a patient treated with tofacitinib. The origin of the receptors is a human donor with alopecia areata.

The V call is TRBV2, the J call TRBJ1-2; no clear D. Germline V gene data show CDR1 as SNHLY and CDR2 as FYNNEI. The CDR3 is made up of 13 amino acids. Between the trimmed V and J ends, which lost 1 base and 8 bases, there was a span of 11 bases. CDR3 loop: CASSEVQSQGYTF. The CDR3 nucleotides are TGTGCCAGCAGTGAAGTACAGTCTCAGGGCTACACCTTC.

This clone was detected a few times. The chain employs TRBV5-1 and TRBJ2-2; D might be TRBD2 (6 bases). Trimming removed 0 bases from V and 5 bases from J, with 11 bases in between. The CDR3 runs 15 residues. CDR1 is SGHRS, CDR2 YFSETQ, per germline. CDR3 in amino acids: CASSLDRRVTGELFF. The CDR3 DNA sequence: TGCGCCAGCAGCTTGGACAGGAGGGTGACCGGGGAGCTGTTTTTT. Drawing the rest from reference TRBV5-1 and TRBJ2-2, the complete variable domain is KAGVTQTPRYLIKTRGQQVTLSCSPISGHRSVSWYQQTPGQGLQFLFEYFSETQRNKGNFPGRFSGRQFSNSRSEMNVSTLELGDSALYLCASSLDRRVTGELFFGEGSRLTVL.

The chain joins TRBV13 to TRBJ2-3, with TRBD1 matching 9 bases. Germline V gives CDR1 PRHDT, CDR2 FYEKMQ (reference sequence). V shed 5 bases and J 1 base; nucleotides not matched to a gene: 4. CDR3 length equals 15 residues. This CDR3 is CASSRDREGTDTQYF. Here the CDR3 DNA reads TGTGCCAGCAGCCGGGACAGGGAAGGCACAGATACGCAGTATTTT.

CDR3 DNA: TGTGCCAGCAGTTTACCAGACAGCCGGGGGGAAGCTTTCTTT. Translating gives CASSLPDSRGEAFF. The chain couples TRBV6-5 to TRBJ1-1, with a tentative D call TRBD1 (5 bases). The CDR3 length is 14 residues. Germline V CDR1 and CDR2: MNHEY, SVGAGI. The germline V and J ends were trimmed by 4 bases and 8 bases, with 17 bases remaining between them.

The chain joins TRBV7-8 to TRBJ2-7; 7 nucleotides align to TRBD1. Trimming cost V 1 base and J 2 bases; bases outside gene matches: 5. CDR3 length: 15 residues. Germline V CDR1 and CDR2: SGHVS, FQNEAQ. The CDR3 coding sequence is TGTGCCAGCAGCTTAGGACGCGACAGGGCCTACGAGCAGTACTTC. Translating it yields CASSLGRDRAYEQYF.

The V gene is TRBV5-6, the J gene TRBJ1-2, with no clear D. CDR3 length equals 14 residues. V was pared by 0 bases and J by 2 bases, with 8 bases between. Per the germline V gene, CDR1 is SGHDT and CDR2 is YYEEEE. The CDR3 nucleotides are TGTGCCAGCAGCTTGGAAACAGCCAACTATGGCTACACCTTC. This gives the protein CASSLETANYGYTF.

The DNA of the CDR3 is TGTGCCAGCACCCCTCCCGTTGCGCAGTATTTT. Translation: CASTPPVAQYF. The J gene is TRBJ2-3, the V gene TRBV5-5; no clear D. The CDR3 has 11 residues. V was pared by 6 bases and J by 10 bases, with 12 bases between. Germline assignment: CDR1 SGHKS and CDR2 YYEKEE (reference sequence).

The rearrangement uses TRBV25-1 and TRBJ1-1, with D uncertain. Germline-derived CDR1 and CDR2 are MGHDK and SYGVNS. Trimming cost V 3 bases and J 0 bases, with 11 bases left between them. CDR3 length: 15 residues. The CDR3 nucleotides read TGTGCCAGCAGTGAGGAGGGCAGCATGAACACTGAAGCTTTCTTT. As protein: CASSEEGSMNTEAFF.

This clone was recorded a few times. The CDR3 reads CAWSEIEQFF. CDR3 coding DNA: TGTGCCTGGAGTGAGATTGAGCAGTTCTTC. V gene TRBV30 combines with J gene TRBJ2-1; D not certain. Germline CDR1 reads GTSNPN; CDR2 reads SVGIG (reference sequence). The V gene lost 1 base and the J gene lost 9 bases, with 4 bases spanning the gap. The CDR3 is made up of 10 amino acids.